This passage covers 32 T cell receptor beta chains from one sample sequenced in a study of Ad26.COV2.S vaccination and SARS-CoV-2 variants. Indicated treatment: roughly 18 received Ad26.COV2.S at low or high dose, single or two shots; about 5 received placebo; per-sample allocation not given. Material that was analyzed had been drawn on day 63 after the first vaccine or placebo injection. Measured with immunoSEQ multiplex PCR; TCRdb has only the in-frame clones, and not every one. The sample has 300,000 to 350,000 clones; around four fifths are singletons. The sequencing used peripheral blood, collected in a trial of Ad26.COV2.S vaccine versus placebo. Receptors were obtained from a person between 18 and 60 years old who received the Ad26.COV2.S COVID-19 vaccine or a placebo.

There are a few counts of this clone. This CDR3 is also generated by other DNA sequences in the sample. The chain links TRBV3-1 (or the pseudogene TRBV3-2) to TRBJ1-3, with D unresolved. V lost 3 bases and J 0 bases, leaving 9 bases between the germline ends. Per the germline V gene, CDR1 is LGHDT and CDR2 is YNNKEL (reference sequence). This CDR3 has 15 residues. The CDR3 sequence: CASSQGGSSGNTIYF. CDR3 bases: TGTGCCAGCAGCCAGGGAGGCAGCTCTGGAAACACCATATATTTT.

V is TRBV28 and J is TRBJ1-6; TRBD1 is a possible D gene (5 bases). Germline V CDR1 and CDR2: MDHEN, SYDVKM. V was cut by 7 bases and J by 7 bases, with 14 bases left in between. This CDR3 is 14 amino acids long. The chain's CDR3 is CASILTVGNSPLHF. The CDR3, as DNA: TGTGCCAGCATCCTGACAGTCGGGAATTCACCCCTCCACTTT.

CDR3 in amino acids: CASSGTGFNQPQHF. Here the CDR3 DNA reads TGTGCCAGCAGCGGGACAGGGTTCAATCAGCCCCAGCATTTT. J is TRBJ1-5 and V is TRBV7-9, with TRBD1 matching 9 bases. Germline V CDR1 and CDR2: SEHNR, FQNEAQ (reference sequence). V shed 5 bases and J 3 bases; nucleotides not matched to a gene: 2. The CDR3 consists of 14 residues.

The V gene is TRBV5-4, the J gene TRBJ2-5; TRBD1 matches at 7 bases. This CDR3 has 15 amino acids. Per the germline V gene, CDR1 is SGHNT and CDR2 is YYREEE (reference sequence). V was clipped by 3 bases and J by 1 base; unmatched bases: 6. As DNA, the CDR3 is TGTGCCAGCAGCTCAAAACAGGGGTTCCAAGAGACCCAGTACTTC. This sequence encodes CASSSKQGFQETQYF.

The chain links TRBV14 to TRBJ1-1; D is unresolved. This CDR3 region has 16 residues. V lost 2 bases to trimming and J lost 0 bases, with 13 bases between them. Germline assignment: CDR1 SGHDN and CDR2 FVKESK. The CDR3 DNA reads as TGTGCCAGCAGCCAACGATCAGGAAGAATGAACACTGAAGCTTTCTTT. It translates to CASSQRSGRMNTEAFF.

The CDR3, as DNA: TGTGCCACCAGCACCTTCCTTCAGCCCCAGCATTTT. Amino acid sequence: CATSTFLQPQHF. The chain has TRBV15 and TRBJ1-5; unclear D gene. The germline V gene has CDR1 LNHNV and CDR2 YYDKDF (reference sequence). The CDR3 spans 12 residues. Trimming stripped 4 bases from V and 6 bases from J, with 7 bases between.

V gene TRBV14 combines with J gene TRBJ1-6, with 8 bases lining up with TRBD1. CDR1 SGHDN and CDR2 FVKESK come from the germline V gene. CDR3 length: 16 residues. V gave up 4 bases and J gave up 1 base; unmatched junction bases: 3. For the CDR3, the DNA is TGTGCCAGCAGCCCCCGACAGGGGTCCTATAATTCACCCCTCCACTTT. Translation: CASSPRQGSYNSPLHF.

The chain recombines TRBV10-2 with TRBJ2-2, with D hard to call. Looked up from germline, CDR1 is WSHSY and CDR2 is SAAADI. This CDR3 has 15 residues. The ends were cut back, 4 bases at V and 1 base at J, with 10 bases in the middle. The DNA for the CDR3 is TGCGCCAGCAGTGGAGTGGCACAGAACACCGGGGAGCTGTTTTTT. Residues: CASSGVAQNTGELFF.

The CDR3 sequence: CASSRKQGRTDTQYF. The CDR3 bases are TGCGCCAGCAGCCGGAAACAGGGACGCACAGATACGCAGTATTTT. The J gene is TRBJ2-3, the V gene TRBV4-1; a weak D match, TRBD1 (6 bases). The CDR3 runs 15 residues. The germline V gene has CDR1 MGHRA and CDR2 YSYEKL. The V gene lost 4 bases and the J gene lost 1 base, with 12 bases spanning the gap.

The chain is built from TRBV5-1 and TRBJ1-5; D is perhaps TRBD1 (6 bases). Trimming left V 0 bases short and J 4 bases short, with 14 bases between. The CDR3 covers 16 residues. Germline CDR1 SGHRS, CDR2 YFSETQ. The CDR3 protein is CASSLVGGQGNQPQHF. CDR3 bases: TGCGCCAGCAGCTTGGTAGGAGGGCAGGGGAATCAGCCCCAGCATTTT.

V is TRBV4-1 and J is TRBJ1-5; 9 positions match TRBD1. The V gene's germline CDR1 is MGHRA and CDR2 YSYEKL. The CDR3 is made up of 13 amino acids. Unmatched junction bases numbered 6, after V lost 5 bases and J lost 10 bases. CDR3 bases: TGCGCCAGCAGCGAGTACAGGGGGCCCCCCCAGCATTTT. Its translation: CASSEYRGPPQHF.

The rearrangement links TRBV24-1 to TRBJ2-5; 9 bases are a match to TRBD2. Germline CDR1 reads KGHDR; CDR2 reads SFDVKD. This CDR3 contains 16 residues. V lost 4 bases to trimming and J lost 1 base; unmatched junction nucleotides: 6. The CDR3 loop reads CATSEGTSGSQETQYF. Written as DNA, the CDR3 is TGTGCCACCAGTGAGGGCACTAGCGGGTCCCAAGAGACCCAGTACTTC.

A few counts support this clone. The V call is TRBV20-1, the J call TRBJ1-6; the D is unclear. Germline V gene data show CDR1 as DFQATT and CDR2 as SNEGSKA (reference sequence). This CDR3 has 11 amino acids. Trimming removed 7 bases from V and 5 bases from J, with 6 bases in between. The CDR3 loop reads CSVWDNSPLHF. In DNA, the CDR3 is TGCAGTGTCTGGGATAATTCACCCCTCCACTTT.

Concerning this clone: One end of the junction fails to match germline, which may point to a read error. This chain links TRBV30 with TRBJ2-7; no clear D. This CDR3 has 12 residues. In germline, CDR1 is GTSNPN, CDR2 SVGIG (reference sequence). CDR3 in DNA: TGTGCCTGGAGTAGAAGAATGGATCGGCTGCACTTC. Protein: CAWSRRMDRLHF.

This clone was seen once. The chain combines TRBV7-9 with TRBJ2-7; unclear D gene. V lost 4 bases and J lost 7, with 11 bases in between. Per the germline V gene, CDR1 is SEHNR and CDR2 is FQNEAQ (reference sequence). The CDR3 contains 12 residues. The CDR3 nucleotides read TGTGCCAGCAGCTCCGGGCCCGTGGAGCAGTACTTC. Encoded protein: CASSSGPVEQYF.

The chain's CDR3 is CASSQQGASLANEKLFF. Written as DNA, the CDR3 is TGCGCCAGCAGCCAACAGGGGGCAAGTTTGGCTAATGAAAAACTGTTTTTT. The rearrangement uses TRBV5-1 and TRBJ1-4, with 9 bases fitting TRBD1. From germline, CDR1 is SGHRS and CDR2 YFSETQ. With 4 bases clipped from V and 3 bases from J, the junction kept 10 bases outside the gene matches. The CDR3 runs 17 residues.

The chain has TRBV3-1 (or the pseudogene TRBV3-2) and TRBJ2-1; 15 bases are shared with TRBD2. The CDR3 is made up of 21 amino acids. With V trimmed by 0 bases and J by 8 bases, 17 bases remained unmatched. Germline CDR1 is LGHDT and CDR2 is YNNKEL (reference sequence). For the CDR3, the DNA is TGTGCCAGCAGCCAAGAGTTTTTTTGGCTCGGGACTAGCGGGGGGAATTATGAGCAGTTCTTC. This gives the protein CASSQEFFWLGTSGGNYEQFF.

This clone showed up just a few times. The chain couples TRBV5-1 to TRBJ2-3; 7 bases fit TRBD2. CDR3 size: 16 residues. The V and J ends lost 4 bases and 1 base, in that order; junction bases with no gene match: 9. Germline-derived CDR1 and CDR2 are SGHRS and YFSETQ. CDR3 loop: CASSPQLAGGTDTQYF. Written as DNA, the CDR3 is TGCGCCAGCAGCCCGCAATTGGCGGGGGGCACAGATACGCAGTATTTT.

V usage is TRBV5-5 and J usage is TRBJ1-3, with 11 positions matching TRBD1. After removal of 3 bases from V and 8 bases from J, the junction contained 4 bases not matched to a gene. This CDR3 comprises 14 residues. CDR1 and CDR2 from the germline V gene are SGHKS and YYEKEE (reference sequence). The CDR3, as DNA: TGTGCCAGCAGCTATGGACAGGGGGCAGACACCATATATTTT. Translating gives CASSYGQGADTIYF.

On this clone: Other nucleotide sequences from this sample produce the same CDR3. This chain links TRBV5-1 with TRBJ1-1, with D possibly matching TRBD1 (5 bases). V dropped 4 bases and J dropped 5 bases, with 12 bases sitting between them. CDR1 is SGHRS, CDR2 YFSETQ, per germline. CDR3 size: 13 residues. The DNA for the CDR3 is TGCGCCAGCAGCCTGGGTGGGGGGACTGAAGCTTTCTTT. Its translation is CASSLGGGTEAFF.

V usage is TRBV4-1 and J usage is TRBJ2-6; TRBD1 might be the D (7 bases). CDR1 MGHRA and CDR2 YSYEKL come from the germline V gene. This CDR3 has 19 residues. Trimming took 0 bases from V and 1 from J, leaving 16 bases between them. The CDR3 DNA is TGCGCCAGCAGCCAAGATCTGGAGGGGGCGTTTTCTGGGGCCAACGTCCTGACTTTC. Translation gives CASSQDLEGAFSGANVLTF.

The chain employs TRBV10-3 and TRBJ2-2; 9 nucleotides match TRBD1. After removal of 6 bases from V and 4 bases from J, the junction contained 3 bases not matched to a gene. The CDR3 loop spans 14 amino acids. Germline CDR1 is ENHRY and CDR2 is SYGVKD. CDR3 bases: TGTGCCATCAGGGGGACAGGGCGCACCGGGGAGCTGTTTTTT. Its translation is CAIRGTGRTGELFF.

The sample holds a few counts of this clone. The chain joins TRBV5-5 to TRBJ1-1; 9 positions agree with TRBD1. V shed 5 bases and J 2 bases; nucleotides not matched to a gene: 4. The germline V gene encodes CDR1 SGHKS and CDR2 YYEKEE (reference sequence). This CDR3 region has 14 residues. This CDR3 reads CASRLQGANTEAFF. The CDR3 DNA follows: TGTGCCAGCAGATTACAGGGGGCTAACACTGAAGCTTTCTTT.

The rearrangement joins TRBV7-2 to TRBJ2-7, with 8 positions matching TRBD1. The CDR3 loop spans 13 amino acids. CDR1 and CDR2 (germline): SGHTA, FQGNSA. Trimming removed 5 bases from V and 4 bases from J; junction bases left unmatched: 4. CDR3 sequence reads: CASSADRGYEQYF. The CDR3, as DNA: TGTGCCAGCAGCGCCGACAGGGGTTACGAGCAGTACTTC.

The V gene is TRBV25-1, the J gene TRBJ2-6; unclear D gene. In germline, CDR1 is MGHDK, CDR2 SYGVNS. Trimming took 3 bases from V and 0 from J, leaving 0 bases between them. The CDR3 runs 13 residues. Here the CDR3 reads CASSDSGANVLTF. The CDR3 coding sequence is TGTGCCAGCAGTGACTCTGGGGCCAACGTCCTGACTTTC.

The chain uses TRBV3-1 (or the pseudogene TRBV3-2) and TRBJ2-5; D not certain. This CDR3 spans 16 amino acids. Germline V gives CDR1 LGHDT, CDR2 YNNKEL (reference sequence). V was pared by 0 bases and J by 2 bases, with 13 bases between. The chain's CDR3 is CASSQDYSERQETQYF. The DNA for the CDR3 is TGTGCCAGCAGCCAAGATTATTCCGAGCGACAAGAGACCCAGTACTTC.

The count of this clone is one. This chain links TRBV5-1 with TRBJ2-7, with 11 bases lining up with TRBD1. The V and J ends lost 0 bases and 5 bases, in that order; junction bases with no gene match: 7. This CDR3 is 16 amino acids long. Germline CDR1 is SGHRS and CDR2 is YFSETQ. CDR3 loop: CASSLVGQGAVDEQYF. As DNA, the CDR3 is TGCGCCAGCAGCTTGGTAGGACAGGGGGCCGTAGACGAGCAGTACTTC.

Of note for this clone: Other DNA sequences in the sample encode the same CDR3. The CDR3 sequence: CASRGPGNTIYF. CDR3 nucleotides: TGTGCCAGCAGGGGGCCAGGAAACACCATATATTTT. J is TRBJ1-3 and V is TRBV6-5, with D maybe TRBD1 (5 bases). The CDR3 has 12 amino acids. From germline, CDR1 is MNHEY and CDR2 SVGAGI. V dropped 6 bases and J dropped 4 bases, with 7 bases sitting between them.

This rearrangement joins TRBV2 to TRBJ2-7, with D unclear. Germline V lookup: CDR1 SNHLY, CDR2 FYNNEI. This CDR3 is built from 12 residues. With 4 bases removed from V and 2 bases from J, the gap between germline ends came to 6 bases. This CDR3 is CASSGATYEQYF. As DNA, the CDR3 is TGTGCCAGCAGTGGGGCGACCTACGAGCAGTACTTC.

This chain joins TRBV7-9 and TRBJ1-5; tentatively, D is TRBD1 (5 bases). Germline V gene sequence: CDR1 SEHNR, CDR2 FQNEAQ (reference sequence). The germline V and J ends were trimmed by 1 base and 3 bases, with 10 bases remaining between them. The CDR3 runs 15 residues. CDR3 sequence (DNA): TGTGCCAGCAGCTTAGATGGGGGGATCAATCAGCCCCAGCATTTT. Encoded protein: CASSLDGGINQPQHF.

This chain uses TRBV27 with TRBJ2-1, with 11 bases aligning to TRBD2. The germline gives CDR1 MNHEY, CDR2 SMNVEV (reference sequence). J gave up 8 bases and V 7 bases, and 13 bases lay outside the gene matches. The CDR3 runs 16 residues. Here the CDR3 DNA reads TGTGCCAGCACCCCGCATAGCGGGGGGGCTTTCTATGAGCAGTTCTTC. Amino acid sequence: CASTPHSGGAFYEQFF.

This chain uses TRBV11-1 with TRBJ1-5; tentatively, D is TRBD1 (5 bases). V was clipped by 3 bases and J by 4 bases, with 13 bases between them. The CDR3 loop spans 15 amino acids. Germline-derived CDR1 and CDR2 are SGHAT and FQDESV (reference sequence). CDR3 nucleotides: TGTGCCAGCAGCTTGGGGGGACGCGGGAATCAGCCCCAGCATTTT. This encodes CASSLGGRGNQPQHF.